The clone carrying this TCR beta chain was seen ten or more times. Template material for each sample was about 0.55 ug of bulk tumor genomic DNA. The authors collected several far-apart biopsies from each primary tumor during surgery. The study cohort was described as untreated, and its members had newly diagnosed non-small cell lung cancer. They went on to have curative surgery. The source of the sample is a study of immune heterogeneity within non-small cell lung tumors. Multiplex PCR relied on 32 V and 13 J primers to amplify TCR beta CDR3. TCRdb re-analysed the multiplex PCR reads in MiXCR, keeping a single row per CDR3 protein. Among fewer than 25,000 distinct CDR3 sequences listed, around a quarter were seen once. The CDR3 consists of 15 residues. V lost 5 bases and J lost 4, with 18 bases in between. The germline CDR1 and CDR2 sequences are SGHRS and YFSETQ.

V gene TRBV5-1 combines with J gene TRBJ1-1; D might be TRBD1 (5 bases). This TCR came from a man aged 40-55 years with non-small cell lung cancer. Sequences were obtained from lung tumor tissue. In nucleotides, the CDR3 is TGCGCCAGCAGGTCCGAACCCCAGGGAAGCACTGAAGCTTTCTTT. Translated: CASRSEPQGSTEAFF. The full variable domain, in which reference TRBV5-1 and TRBJ1-1 provide the parts outside the CDR3, is KAGVTQTPRYLIKTRGQQVTLSCSPISGHRSVSWYQQTPGQGLQFLFEYFSETQRNKGNFPGRFSGRQFSNSRSEMNVSTLELGDSALYLCASRSEPQGSTEAFFGQGTRLTVV.